Below, 21 T cell receptor beta chains from the same sample are listed, as sequenced in a study of breast tumors, draining lymph nodes, adjacent tissues (dated by TCRdb to the mid-2010s). Library method: multiplex PCR. These reads were obtained on an Illumina HiSeq 2000. TCRdb handled the public reads itself, with Q25 trimming in fastp and clone calling in MiXCR, and kept productive beta chains. For every CDR3 protein sequence, its rows merge into one entry that carries the most common genes and DNA. In all, the sample holds under 30,000 distinct CDR3 sequences, and roughly 20% of those were seen once. The leading ten clones occupy roughly 13% of the sample. The sequenced material came from breast tumor tissue. Source of these receptors: a female donor with breast cancer. Some clones in this sample may be carry-over from other donors' samples.

V usage is TRBV5-1 and J usage is TRBJ2-3, with 14 bases aligning to TRBD2. V was clipped by 4 bases and J by 3 bases; unmatched bases: 4. Per the germline V gene, CDR1 is SGHRS and CDR2 is YFSETQ. The CDR3 loop spans 16 amino acids. The chain's CDR3 is CASSRGLAGVTDTQYF. As DNA, the CDR3 is TGCGCCAGCAGCCGGGGACTAGCGGGAGTTACAGATACGCAGTATTTT.

This clonotype was counted at least ten times. The chain couples TRBV11-2 to TRBJ2-7; 8 bases align to TRBD1. Germline CDR1 SGHAT, CDR2 FQNNGV. The CDR3 is 14 residues long. V shed 4 bases and J 2 bases; nucleotides not matched to a gene: 4. The CDR3 spells CASSYGQGAYEQYF. CDR3 coding DNA: TGTGCCAGCAGCTACGGACAGGGAGCCTACGAGCAGTACTTC.

This clonotype occurred many times. This chain links TRBV27 with TRBJ2-1; TRBD2 aligns across 16 bases. V lost 6 bases and J lost 4; bases outside the gene matches: 12. In germline, CDR1 is MNHEY, CDR2 SMNVEV (reference sequence). The CDR3 sequence is 19 residues long. The CDR3 loop is CASSPSGLAGGGRYNEQFF. The CDR3 DNA reads TGTGCCAGCAGCCCATCGGGACTAGCGGGAGGGGGTCGGTACAATGAGCAGTTCTTC.

In its sample, this clonotype was seen many times. Written as DNA, the CDR3 is TGCGCCAGCAGCTTGGATGGAGGGCAGGGGGGTGGGCCCCAGCATTTT. The encoded protein is CASSLDGGQGGGPQHF. This chain links TRBV5-1 with TRBJ1-5; TRBD1 matches 7 bases. The germline gives CDR1 SGHRS, CDR2 YFSETQ. V lost 0 bases, J lost 9 bases, and 12 bases stayed unmatched. This CDR3 is built from 16 residues.

Concerning this clonotype itself: A much bigger clone sits one base away, suggesting this may be a read error. This sequence joins TRBV3-1 and TRBJ2-1; D is ambiguous. V dropped 1 base and J dropped 5 bases, with 6 bases sitting between them. Per the germline V gene, CDR1 is LGHDT and CDR2 is YNNKEL (reference sequence). The CDR3 has 13 amino acids. CDR3 amino acids: CASSQGIDNEQFF. The CDR3, as DNA: TGTGCCAGCAGCCAAGGAATTGACAATGAGCAGTTCTTC.

A single count supports this clonotype. The chain couples TRBV4-2 to TRBJ1-1; 7 nucleotides line up with TRBD1. With 4 bases clipped from V and 8 bases from J, the junction kept 7 bases outside the gene matches. This CDR3 has 13 residues. In germline, CDR1 is LGHNA, CDR2 YNFKEQ. The CDR3 nucleotides read TGTGCCAGCAGCCGCAGGGGGACGGCCGAAGCTTTCTTT. Protein: CASSRRGTAEAFF.

Comment on this clonotype: A read error may produce the germline difference seen at one junction end. The CDR3 spells CASSQGTANSPLHF. The CDR3 DNA reads as TGTGCCAGCAGCCAAGGGACAGCTAATTCACCCCTCCACTTC. The chain joins TRBV7-2 to TRBJ1-6; 7 bases map to TRBD1. The CDR3 loop spans 14 amino acids. Germline V gene sequence: CDR1 SGHTA, CDR2 FQGNSA.

The chain couples TRBV2 to TRBJ1-1; a possible D gene is TRBD1 (5 bases). The CDR3 extends over 16 amino acids. Between the trimmed V and J ends, which lost 3 bases and 6 bases, there was a span of 20 bases. Germline V gives CDR1 SNHLY, CDR2 FYNNEI. In DNA, the CDR3 is TGTGCCAGCAGTGACCGGGACTACGCCCAACACGCTGAAGCTTTCTTT. Amino acid sequence: CASSDRDYAQHAEAFF.

Written as DNA, the CDR3 is TGTGCCAGCAGTGTCAGGGGGGAGACCCAGTACTTC. Translation: CASSVRGETQYF. The V and J genes are TRBV25-1 and TRBJ2-5, with 7 bases fitting TRBD1. CDR1 MGHDK and CDR2 SYGVNS come from the germline V gene. V trimming: 4 bases; J trimming: 5 bases; junction bases outside the gene matches: 1. The CDR3 spans 12 residues.

Regarding this clonotype: Since a much larger clone is just one base distant, this may be a read error. The rearrangement links TRBV20-1 to TRBJ1-2; TRBD1 might be the D (6 bases). The germline gives CDR1 DFQATT, CDR2 SNEGSKA (reference sequence). The CDR3 runs to 13 residues. Trimming shortened V by 6 bases and J by 4 bases, and 15 bases separated the two germline ends. The CDR3 DNA follows: TGCAGTGCAGCCGGGACAACTGCCTATGGCTACACCTTC. Translating gives CSAAGTTAYGYTF.

At least ten counts were recorded for this clonotype. The chain combines TRBV30 with TRBJ1-5, with 7 nucleotides matching TRBD1. This CDR3 is built from 14 residues. After removal of 0 bases from V and 7 bases from J, the junction contained 6 bases not matched to a gene. Germline lookup yields CDR1 GTSNPN and CDR2 SVGIG (reference sequence). As DNA, the CDR3 is TGTGCCTGGAGTGTCACAGGGACAGAACAGCCCCAGCATTTT. This translates into CAWSVTGTEQPQHF.

This clonotype was observed many times. This chain links TRBV5-1 with TRBJ2-3; 9 nucleotides agree with TRBD2. This CDR3 region has 15 residues. Germline V gene data show CDR1 as SGHRS and CDR2 as YFSETQ. V trimming: 0 bases; J trimming: 3 bases; junction bases outside the gene matches: 2. Here the CDR3 reads CASSLGSGGTDTQYF. The CDR3 nucleotides read TGCGCCAGCAGCTTGGGAAGCGGGGGGACAGATACGCAGTATTTT.

This clonotype was picked up many times. The chain combines TRBV28 with TRBJ2-7; 9 bases map to TRBD1. Germline V gives CDR1 MDHEN, CDR2 SYDVKM. The CDR3 loop spans 16 amino acids. V lost 6 bases, J lost 1 base, and 10 bases stayed unmatched. CDR3 in amino acids: CASSPTSTGGSYEQYF. In DNA form, the CDR3 reads TGTGCCAGCAGCCCGACCTCGACAGGGGGATCCTACGAGCAGTACTTC.

This clonotype showed up many times. The genes are TRBV30 and TRBJ2-7; D gene ambiguous. V dropped 2 bases and J dropped 0 bases, with 17 bases sitting between them. CDR3 length equals 16 residues. Germline V lookup: CDR1 GTSNPN, CDR2 SVGIG (reference sequence). Here the CDR3 reads CAWSIPLWPSSYEQYF. CDR3 DNA: TGTGCCTGGAGTATACCGCTATGGCCAAGCTCCTACGAGCAGTACTTC.

This clonotype is labeled as medium-sized. This chain connects TRBV11-2 to TRBJ1-2; the match to TRBD1 covers 7 bases. The CDR3 covers 16 residues. V lost 1 base and J lost 4; bases outside the gene matches: 9. Germline CDR1 reads SGHAT; CDR2 reads FQNNGV. CDR3 sequence (DNA): TGTGCCAGCAGCTTAGCCCTACAGGGGAGTTCCTATGGCTACACCTTC. This gives the protein CASSLALQGSSYGYTF.

This clonotype was seen repeatedly, ten times or more. V gene TRBV12-3 or TRBV12-4 combines with J gene TRBJ2-5; D uncertain. The CDR3 contains 15 residues. The V and J ends lost 5 bases and 4 bases respectively, with 17 bases between them. DNA for the CDR3: TGTGCCAGCAGTCTCTCGGAGAACCCAATAGAGACCCAGTACTTC. Its protein is CASSLSENPIETQYF.

This clonotype has at least ten counts. The chain links TRBV7-6 to TRBJ2-3; D remains ambiguous. CDR1 and CDR2 from the germline V gene are SGHVS and FNYEAQ. This CDR3 is 13 amino acids long. Trimming pared 5 bases from V and 6 bases from J, leaving 12 bases between. CDR3 in amino acids: CASSKGQTDTQYF. For the CDR3, the DNA is TGTGCCAGCAGCAAGGGTCAGACGGATACGCAGTATTTT.

Of note for this clonotype: A junction boundary mismatches the germline segment, possibly from a read error. V usage is TRBV30 and J usage is TRBJ2-5, with D tentatively TRBD1 (6 bases). The CDR3 has 15 amino acids. The germline V gene encodes CDR1 GTSNPN and CDR2 SVGIG (reference sequence). The CDR3: CARSKKQGLGETQYF. In DNA, the CDR3 is TGTGCCCGGAGCAAAAAACAGGGCTTGGGCGAGACCCAGTACTTC.

This clonotype was counted ten times or more. V and J are TRBV24-1 and TRBJ2-3, with D perhaps matching TRBD1 (6 bases). Germline loops: CDR1 KGHDR, CDR2 SFDVKD. V lost 0 bases, J lost 4 bases, and 13 bases lay in between. The CDR3 extends over 16 amino acids. CDR3 protein: CATSDLMAGVADTQYF. The CDR3 nucleotides read TGTGCCACCAGTGATTTGATGGCAGGGGTTGCAGATACGCAGTATTTT.

The rearrangement links TRBV7-8 to TRBJ1-6, with TRBD1 matching 9 bases. The CDR3 loop spans 18 amino acids. CDR1 and CDR2 from the germline V gene are SGHVS and FQNEAQ. J gave up 9 bases and V 2 bases, and 14 bases lay outside the gene matches. The DNA for the CDR3 is TGTGCCAGCAGCTTAACAGGGGGCGCCGTTTCCGATAGTTCACCCCTCCACTTT. It encodes CASSLTGGAVSDSSPLHF. Variable domain in full (rest from reference TRBV7-8 and TRBJ1-6): GAGVSQSPRYKVAKRGQDVALRCDPISGHVSLFWYQQALGQGPEFLTYFQNEAQLDKSGLPSDRFFAERPEGSVSTLKIQRTQQEDSAVYLCASSLTGGAVSDSSPLHFGNGTRLTVT.

This clonotype is a singleton in its sample. V usage is TRBV7-8 and J usage is TRBJ1-3; 8 nucleotides match TRBD1. J lost 4 bases, V lost 5 bases, and 10 bases had no gene match. From germline, CDR1 is SGHVS and CDR2 FQNEAQ. The CDR3 runs to 16 residues. As DNA, the CDR3 is TGTGCCAGCAGCAGTGACAGGGGTCCTTCGGGAAACACCATATATTTT. This gives the protein CASSSDRGPSGNTIYF.